A single T cell receptor (beta chain) is shown here with its context. As yet, its antigen is unknown. The CDR3 runs to 17 residues. Trimming removed 1 base from V and 0 bases from J, with 16 bases in between. Germline values: CDR1 LNHDA, CDR2 SQIVND (reference sequence). This sample is drawn from a study of a mutant IDH1 vaccine in newly diagnosed glioma. Study-level information: Most had both radiotherapy and temozolomide beforehand; others had only one.

Clones were sequenced by immunoSEQ multiplex PCR, and TCRdb holds only the in-frame ones, with some missing. This sample has tens of thousands of clones; about four fifths occur once, and the top ten carry approximately 5%. As to time point: week 35, safety follow-up. A single vaccine dose contained 300 ug of mutant IDH1 20-mer peptide, and topical imiquimod was used with it. At weeks 1, 3, 5, 7, 11, 15, 19 and 23, patients received a vaccination, eight in all. The chain has TRBV19 and TRBJ2-7; D remains unclear. This sequence originates from a man aged 35 to 55 with glioma. The sample was PBMCs, taken from a glioma patient whose treatment included an IDH1 peptide vaccine. The CDR3 loop reads CASSIVFSPARSYEQYF. The CDR3 nucleotides read TGTGCCAGTAGTATAGTCTTTTCCCCGGCACGCTCCTACGAGCAGTACTTC.